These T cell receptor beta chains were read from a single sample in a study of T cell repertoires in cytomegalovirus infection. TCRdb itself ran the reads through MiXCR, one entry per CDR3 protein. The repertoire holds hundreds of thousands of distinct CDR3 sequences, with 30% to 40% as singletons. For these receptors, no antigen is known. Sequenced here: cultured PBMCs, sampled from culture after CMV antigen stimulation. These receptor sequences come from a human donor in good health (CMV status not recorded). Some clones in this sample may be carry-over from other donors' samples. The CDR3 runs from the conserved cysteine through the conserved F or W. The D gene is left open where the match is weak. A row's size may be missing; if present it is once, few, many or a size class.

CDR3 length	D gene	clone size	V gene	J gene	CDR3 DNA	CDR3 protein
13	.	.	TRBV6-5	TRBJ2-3	TGTGCCAGCAGCCACCTAGAGACAGATACGCAGTATTTT	CASSHLETDTQYF
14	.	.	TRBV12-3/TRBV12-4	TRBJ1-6	TGTGCCAGCAGTTTACAGGGACCAACTTCACCCCTCCACTTT	CASSLQGPTSPLHF
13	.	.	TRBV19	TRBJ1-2	TGTGCCAGTAGTATCAGGACACAGTATGGCTACACCTTC	CASSIRTQYGYTF
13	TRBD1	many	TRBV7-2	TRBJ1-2	TGTGCCAGCAGCTTAGACAGGGGAGGAGGCTACACCTTC	CASSLDRGGGYTF
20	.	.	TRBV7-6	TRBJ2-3	TGTGCCAGCGCGGGCCCGCCGTTCGGTGGGGGGGCCTTGGTCACAGATACGCAGTATTTT	CASAGPPFGGGALVTDTQYF
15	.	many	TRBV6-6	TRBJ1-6	TGTGCCAGCAGCGCAGGGGAGGTGGAGAATTCACCCCTCCACTTT	CASSAGEVENSPLHF
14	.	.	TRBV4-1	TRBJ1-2	TGCGCCAGCAGCCAAGATGGAGGATTCGGTGGCTACACCTTC	CASSQDGGFGGYTF
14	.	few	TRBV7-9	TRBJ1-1	TGTGCCAGCAGCTCTCCTCTATCGAACACTGAAGCTTTCTTT	CASSSPLSNTEAFF
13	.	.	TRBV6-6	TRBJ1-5	TGTGCCAGCAGTGTGAATAGCAATCAGCCCCAGCATTTT	CASSVNSNQPQHF
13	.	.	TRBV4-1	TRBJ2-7	TGCGCCAGCAGCCAATATGTCGTCAACGAGCAGTACTTC	CASSQYVVNEQYF
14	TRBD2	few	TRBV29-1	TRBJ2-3	TGCAGCGTTGACGCGAGCGGGGGCACAGATACGCAGTATTTT	CSVDASGGTDTQYF
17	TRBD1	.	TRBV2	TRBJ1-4	TGTGCCAGCAGCCTCGAGGGGACAGGGGTTAGTCTTGGAAAACTGTTTTTT	CASSLEGTGVSLGKLFF
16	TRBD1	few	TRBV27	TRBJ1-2	TGTGCCAGCAGTTCCCTCGACAGGGGAATTATCCATGGCTACACCTTC	CASSSLDRGIIHGYTF
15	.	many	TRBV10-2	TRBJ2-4	TGCGCCAGCCTCTTGAGGGATGGGCCCAAAAACATTCAGTACTTC	CASLLRDGPKNIQYF
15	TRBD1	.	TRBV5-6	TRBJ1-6	TGTGCCAGCAGCTTATGGGACAGACCTACCCGCGGCCTCCACTTT	CASSLWDRPTRGLHF
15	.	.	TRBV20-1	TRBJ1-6	TGCAGTGCTAGGGTGTTTAGCTCCTATAATTCACCCCTCCACTTT	CSARVFSSYNSPLHF
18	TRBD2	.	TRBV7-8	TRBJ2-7	TGTGCCAGCAGCACCCATATGACTAGCGGGGCGACATCCTACGAGCAGTACTTC	CASSTHMTSGATSYEQYF
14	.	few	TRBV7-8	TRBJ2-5	TGTGCCAGCAGCCCAGGACAGAGTATGGAGACCCAGTACTTC	CASSPGQSMETQYF
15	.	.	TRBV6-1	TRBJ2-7	TGTGCCAGCAGTGATCACCGGGACAACACCTACGAGCAGTACTTC	CASSDHRDNTYEQYF
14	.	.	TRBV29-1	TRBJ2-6	TGCAGCGTTGGATCCGGGCGCGGGGCCAACGTCCTGACTTTC	CSVGSGRGANVLTF
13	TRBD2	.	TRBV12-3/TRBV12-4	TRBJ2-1	TGTGCCAGCAGTTTTTCTAGCGGGAGTGAGCAGTTCTTC	CASSFSSGSEQFF
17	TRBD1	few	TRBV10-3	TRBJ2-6	TGTGCCATCAGTGACAGGACAGGGGGCTCTGGGGCCAACGTCCTGACTTTC	CAISDRTGGSGANVLTF
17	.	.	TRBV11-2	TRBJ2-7	TGTGCCAGCAGCTACCACCTGGGGGGGCGTTCCTCCTACGAGCAGTACTTC	CASSYHLGGRSSYEQYF
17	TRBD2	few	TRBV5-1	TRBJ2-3	TGCGCCAGCAGCTTGGGGACGACGGGGGGGCCCGCGGATACGCAGTATTTT	CASSLGTTGGPADTQYF
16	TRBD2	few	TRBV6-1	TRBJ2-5	TGTGCCAGCAGTCCTCTCGGGGGACTAGGGGGAAAGACCCAGTACTTC	CASSPLGGLGGKTQYF
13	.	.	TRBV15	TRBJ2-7	TGTGCCACCAGCAGAGACCCGCGGGGCGAGCAGTACTTC	CATSRDPRGEQYF
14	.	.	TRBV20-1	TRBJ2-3	TGCAGTGCTAGAGAGACCCGGGGAGCTGATACGCAGTATTTT	CSARETRGADTQYF
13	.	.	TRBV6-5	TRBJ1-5	TGTGCCAGCAGACGGACAGTTCAAGGGCCCCAGCATTTT	CASRRTVQGPQHF